The entry that follows covers one T cell receptor (beta chain) sequence. The antigen is unknown. The sample originates from a study of vaccination effects on CD4 cells after COVID-19. Only in-frame clones appear in the TCRdb table, and some are missing; sequencing was by immunoSEQ multiplex PCR. Here the sample spans about 64,000 clones, 75% to 85% being singletons. Per germline, CDR1 MDHEN and CDR2 SYDVKM. Trimming cost V 8 bases and J 7 bases; bases outside gene matches: 10. CDR3 size: 13 residues. Antigen-specific CD4+ T cells expanded by the ViraFEST assay with viral peptide pools were then sequenced. Upon completion of around ten days in culture, CD4+ T cells were isolated. All study participants received two doses of BNT162b2 or mRNA-1273 vaccine. For each well, two million PBMC were cultured with 10 IU/ml IL-2 and 8 to 10 ug/ml peptides. Half-medium exchanges with IL-2 medium took place on days 3 and 7.

This specimen consisted of CD4+ T cells from PBMCs cultured with HCoV-OC43 spike peptides, obtained after COVID-19 vaccination. Regarding subset: HCoV-OC43 spike overlapping peptide pool stimulation. This sequence originates from a human donor who received a COVID-19 vaccine. The rearrangement uses TRBV28 and TRBJ1-2, with 7 positions matching TRBD1. The CDR3 spells CASVFRGIGGYTF. The CDR3 DNA sequence: TGTGCCAGCGTCTTCAGGGGGATCGGTGGCTACACCTTC.